The T cell receptor beta chain under discussion was sequenced for a study of T-cell memory formation after mild COVID-19. TCRdb re-called the 5' RACE reads through MiXCR, storing one row per CDR3 protein. The table lists a few hundred thousand distinct CDR3 sequences, 20% to 25% of them singletons, with 20% to 25% in the top ten. The CDR3 has 17 amino acids. Per the germline V gene, CDR1 is LGHNA and CDR2 is YNFKEQ. Germline trimming cut 1 base from V and 3 bases from J; bases unmatched to any gene: 8. The TCR originated in a man younger than 30 who had mild COVID-19 (a few samples of this study predate the infection). Cell type and time point are not known. This chain uses TRBV4-2 with TRBJ2-5; 10 bases fit TRBD2. Source material: PBMCs or a T cell subset sorted from them (not recorded which). The DNA for the CDR3 is TGTGCCAGCAGCCAAGTTTGGGCTAGCGGGGGCAAAGAGACCCAGTACTTC. The encoded protein is CASSQVWASGGKETQYF.